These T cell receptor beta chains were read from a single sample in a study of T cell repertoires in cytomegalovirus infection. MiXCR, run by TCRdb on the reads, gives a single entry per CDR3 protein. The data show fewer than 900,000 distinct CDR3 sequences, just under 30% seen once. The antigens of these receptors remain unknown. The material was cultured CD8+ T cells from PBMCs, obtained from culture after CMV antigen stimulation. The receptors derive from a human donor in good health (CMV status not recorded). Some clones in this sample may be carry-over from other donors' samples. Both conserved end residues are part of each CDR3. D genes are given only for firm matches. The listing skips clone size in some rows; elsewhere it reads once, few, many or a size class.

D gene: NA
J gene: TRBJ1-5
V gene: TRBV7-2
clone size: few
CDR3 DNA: TGTGCCAGCAGCTTATCCCGGGCCTGGAGCAATCAGCCCCAGCATTTT
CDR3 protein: CASSLSRAWSNQPQHF

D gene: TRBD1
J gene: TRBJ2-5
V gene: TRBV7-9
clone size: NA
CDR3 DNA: TGTGCCAGCAGCCCAACCCCGGACAGGGGGAACCAAGAGACCCAGTACTTC
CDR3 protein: CASSPTPDRGNQETQYF

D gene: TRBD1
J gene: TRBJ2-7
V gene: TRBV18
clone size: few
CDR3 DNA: TGTGCCAGCTCACCCTGGGACAGGGTCTATTACTACGAGCAGTACTTC
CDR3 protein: CASSPWDRVYYYEQYF

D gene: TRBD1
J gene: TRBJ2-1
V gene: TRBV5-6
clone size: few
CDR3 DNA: TGTGCCAGCAGCCGGGGACAGGGAGTTTACAATGAGCAGTTCTTC
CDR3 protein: CASSRGQGVYNEQFF

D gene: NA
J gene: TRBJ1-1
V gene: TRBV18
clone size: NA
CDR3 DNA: TGTGCCAGCTCACCACCGGAGAGTAATCTCGTAAAACTGGAAGCTTTCTTT
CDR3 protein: CASSPPESNLVKLEAFF

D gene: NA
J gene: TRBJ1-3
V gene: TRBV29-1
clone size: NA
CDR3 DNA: TGCAGCCTCCCCCCTTCGGGAGGACCTGGAAACACCATATATTTT
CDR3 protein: CSLPPSGGPGNTIYF

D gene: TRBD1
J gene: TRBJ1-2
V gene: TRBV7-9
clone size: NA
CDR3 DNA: TGTGCCAGCAGCTTCTTCGAGACAGGGGAGGCGGACACCTTC
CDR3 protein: CASSFFETGEADTF

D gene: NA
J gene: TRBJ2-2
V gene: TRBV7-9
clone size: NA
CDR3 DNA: TGTGCCAGCAGCGTATGGGGACTCTCAAACACCGGGGAGCTGTTTTTT
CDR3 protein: CASSVWGLSNTGELFF

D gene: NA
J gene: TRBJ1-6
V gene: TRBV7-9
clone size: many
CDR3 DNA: TGTGCCAGCAGCCTGGGTCAGGGCTATCTCCACTTT
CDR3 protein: CASSLGQGYLHF

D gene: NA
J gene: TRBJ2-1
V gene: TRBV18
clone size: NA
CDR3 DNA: TGTGCCAGCTCACCAGACTCGCCTCGGAATGAGCAGTTCTTC
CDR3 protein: CASSPDSPRNEQFF

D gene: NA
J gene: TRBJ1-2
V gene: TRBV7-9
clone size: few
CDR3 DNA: TGTGCCAGCAGCTCAGGGCAGGGTACGTGGGGCTACACCTTC
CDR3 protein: CASSSGQGTWGYTF

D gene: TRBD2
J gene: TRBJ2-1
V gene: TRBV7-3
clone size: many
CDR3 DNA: TGTGCCAGCAGCCTCATCGGGGGGGGTCACTACAATGAGCAGTTCTTC
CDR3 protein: CASSLIGGGHYNEQFF

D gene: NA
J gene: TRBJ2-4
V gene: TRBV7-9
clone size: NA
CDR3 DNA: TGTGCCAGCACCCTCGGGAACGCTCTTCAGTACTTC
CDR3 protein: CASTLGNALQYF

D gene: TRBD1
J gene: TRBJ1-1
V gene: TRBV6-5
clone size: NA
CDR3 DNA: TGTGCCAGCACCGAAGCCCTAGGGGGCGAGTACACTGAAGCTTTCTTT
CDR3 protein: CASTEALGGEYTEAFF

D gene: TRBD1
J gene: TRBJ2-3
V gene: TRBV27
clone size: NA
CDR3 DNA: TGTGCCAGCAGTCCCTCCGTTGGGGACAGGGTGACAGATACGCAGTATTTT
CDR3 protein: CASSPSVGDRVTDTQYF

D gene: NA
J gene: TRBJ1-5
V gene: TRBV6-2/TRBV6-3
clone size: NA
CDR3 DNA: TGTGCCAGCAGTTATTACCATAGCAATCAGCCCCAGCATTTT
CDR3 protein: CASSYYHSNQPQHF

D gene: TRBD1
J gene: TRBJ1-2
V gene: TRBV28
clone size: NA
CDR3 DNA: TGTGCCAGCAGTTTCGACAGGGAGAGAGGCTACACCTTC
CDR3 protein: CASSFDRERGYTF

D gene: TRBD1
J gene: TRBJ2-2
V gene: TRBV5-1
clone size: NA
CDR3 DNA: TGCGCCAGCAGCAAAAACCCAGACAGGGCGAACACCGGGGAGCTGTTTTTT
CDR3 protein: CASSKNPDRANTGELFF

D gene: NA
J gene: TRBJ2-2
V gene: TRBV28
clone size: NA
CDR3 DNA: TGTGCCAGCAGTTTATCAGGGTACGGCGGGGAGCTGTTTTTT
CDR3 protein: CASSLSGYGGELFF

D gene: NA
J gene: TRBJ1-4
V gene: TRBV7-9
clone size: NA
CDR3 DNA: TGTGCCAGCAGCCTTCCGGGGTCGGCTAATGAAAAACTGTTTTTT
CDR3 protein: CASSLPGSANEKLFF

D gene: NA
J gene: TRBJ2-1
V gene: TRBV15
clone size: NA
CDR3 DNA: TGTGCCACCAGCACCGAAGGGGTTGAGCAGTTCTTC
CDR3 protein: CATSTEGVEQFF

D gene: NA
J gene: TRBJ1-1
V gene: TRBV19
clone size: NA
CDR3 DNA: TGTGCCAGTAGTATAGAATTGGACGGCTACACTGAAGCTTTCTTT
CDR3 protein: CASSIELDGYTEAFF

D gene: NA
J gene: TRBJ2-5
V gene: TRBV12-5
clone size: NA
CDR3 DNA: TGTGCTAGTGGTTTCTACAGCCAAGAGACCCAGTACTTC
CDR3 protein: CASGFYSQETQYF

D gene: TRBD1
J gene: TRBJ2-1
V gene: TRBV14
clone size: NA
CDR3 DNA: TGTGCCAGCAGGGACAGGGGTAAAAATGAGCAGTTCTTC
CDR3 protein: CASRDRGKNEQFF

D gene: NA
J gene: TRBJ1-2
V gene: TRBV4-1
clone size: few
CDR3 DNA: TGCGCCAGCAGCCAAGTATCAGAGAACTATGGCTACACCTTC
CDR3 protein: CASSQVSENYGYTF

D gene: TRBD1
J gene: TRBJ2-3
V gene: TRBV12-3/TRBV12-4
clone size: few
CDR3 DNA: TGTGCCAGCAGAGCCGGGACAGGGGACATGGCAGATACGCAGTATTTT
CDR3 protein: CASRAGTGDMADTQYF

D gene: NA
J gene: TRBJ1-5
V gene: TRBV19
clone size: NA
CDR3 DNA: TGTGCCAGTAGTACCTCTACAGGGACTAATCAGCCCCAGCATTTT
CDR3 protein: CASSTSTGTNQPQHF

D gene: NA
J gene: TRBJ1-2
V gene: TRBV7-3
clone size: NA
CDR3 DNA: TGTGCCAGCAGCCCAGGTCGAAATGGCTACACCTTC
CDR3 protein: CASSPGRNGYTF

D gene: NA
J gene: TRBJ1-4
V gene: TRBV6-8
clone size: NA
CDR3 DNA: TGTGCCAGCAGTTACGTCCAGGGGGAAAAACTGTTTTTT
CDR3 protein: CASSYVQGEKLFF

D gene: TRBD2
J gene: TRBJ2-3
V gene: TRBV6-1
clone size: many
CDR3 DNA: TGTGCCAGCAGACCTCTAGCGGGGGGCCGCGATACGCAGTATTTT
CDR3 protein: CASRPLAGGRDTQYF

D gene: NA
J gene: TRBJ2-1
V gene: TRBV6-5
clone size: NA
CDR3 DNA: TGTGCCAGCAGTTACTTTACAGGCGACGGTGAGCAGTTCTTC
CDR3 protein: CASSYFTGDGEQFF

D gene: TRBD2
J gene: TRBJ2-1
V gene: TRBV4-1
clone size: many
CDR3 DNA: TGCGCCAGCAGCCTAGCGGGGGGAGTCGATGAGCAGTTCTTC
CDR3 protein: CASSLAGGVDEQFF

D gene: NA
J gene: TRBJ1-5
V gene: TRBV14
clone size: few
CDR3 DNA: TGTGCCAGCAGCCAAGGAGAGGGTCAGCCCCAGCATTTT
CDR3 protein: CASSQGEGQPQHF

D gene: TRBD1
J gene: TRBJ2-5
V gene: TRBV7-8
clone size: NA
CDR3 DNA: TGTGCCAGCAGCTCCCCTCCGGGACAGGGGGTTCAAGAGACCCAGTACTTC
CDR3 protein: CASSSPPGQGVQETQYF

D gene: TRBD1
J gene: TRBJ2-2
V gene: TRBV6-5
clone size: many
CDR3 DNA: TGTGCCAGTGTCGAATGGAGACAGGGAATCGCCGGGGAGCTGTTTTTT
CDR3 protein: CASVEWRQGIAGELFF

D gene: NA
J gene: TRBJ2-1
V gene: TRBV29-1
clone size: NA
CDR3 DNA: TGCAGCGTTGAGGGACGGAATGAGCAGTTCTTC
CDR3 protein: CSVEGRNEQFF

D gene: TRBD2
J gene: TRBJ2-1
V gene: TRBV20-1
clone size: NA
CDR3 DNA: TGCAGTGCTAGGAGGAGGCTAGCGGACAATGAGCAGTTCTTC
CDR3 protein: CSARRRLADNEQFF

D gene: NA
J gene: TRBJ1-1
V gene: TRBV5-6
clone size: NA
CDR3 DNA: TGTGCCAGCAGCTTTGCAGAAAGGGCTTTCTTT
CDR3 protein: CASSFAERAFF

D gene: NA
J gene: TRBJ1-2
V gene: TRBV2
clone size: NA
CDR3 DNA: TGTGCCAGCAGTGAAGACCCTACAGGGAGTAGGGGGGCTGACTATGGCTACACCTTC
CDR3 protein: CASSEDPTGSRGADYGYTF

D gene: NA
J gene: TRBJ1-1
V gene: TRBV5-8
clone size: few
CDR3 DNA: TGTGCCAGCAGCTTGGCCAACAGTCCGGATCTCGGAGCTTTCTTT
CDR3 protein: CASSLANSPDLGAFF